Shown below are 21 T cell receptor beta chains from a single sample sequenced in a study of T cells after yellow fever vaccination. TCRdb recomputed calls from the 5' RACE reads with MiXCR, one row per CDR3 protein. In the table there are over 100,000 distinct CDR3 sequences, approximately 8.4% of which are singletons. The specimen was CD8+ T cells sorted from PBMCs, collected 45 days after the yellow fever booster vaccination. The receptors derive from a man aged 25-45 years who received the YFV17D yellow fever vaccine.

The genes are TRBV5-5 and TRBJ1-1; D gene ambiguous. Per germline, CDR1 SGHKS and CDR2 YYEKEE (reference sequence). The CDR3 covers 16 residues. V was cut by 2 bases and J by 4 bases, with 18 bases left in between. CDR3 in amino acids: CASSFSPALSTTEAFF. The DNA for the CDR3 is TGTGCCAGCAGCTTCTCACCGGCCCTATCCACCACTGAAGCTTTCTTT.

The chain combines TRBV28 with TRBJ2-3; 9 positions agree with TRBD1. V shed 10 bases, J shed 3 bases, and the junction held 11 bases outside the gene matches. Germline CDR1 MDHEN, CDR2 SYDVKM. The CDR3 is made up of 15 amino acids. DNA for the CDR3: TGTGCCATCCGACAGGGGGAATTAGGGACAGATACGCAGTATTTT. Translating it yields CAIRQGELGTDTQYF.

The table lists this clonotype with many counts. This rearrangement joins TRBV7-2 to TRBJ2-5, with TRBD2 matching 12 bases. V shed 6 bases and J 4 bases; nucleotides not matched to a gene: 9. This CDR3 has 16 amino acids. The germline V gene encodes CDR1 SGHTA and CDR2 FQGNSA. The CDR3 region has the DNA TGTGCCAGCAGACTCGGACTAGCGGGAAGGGCAGAGACCCAGTACTTC. It is translated as CASRLGLAGRAETQYF.

This clonotype was counted at least ten times. The rearrangement links TRBV25-1 to TRBJ1-4; TRBD1 agrees at 8 bases. The ends lost 2 bases at V and 8 bases at J; junction bases unmatched: 4. The germline V gene encodes CDR1 MGHDK and CDR2 SYGVNS. CDR3 size: 14 residues. CDR3 DNA: TGTGCCAGCAGTGAACAGGGGGCGGGGGAAAAACTGTTTTTT. It translates to CASSEQGAGEKLFF.

This clonotype was observed at least ten times. The chain employs TRBV12-3 or TRBV12-4 and TRBJ1-2; no clear D. The CDR3 has 16 residues. The V end lost 7 bases, the J end lost 0 bases, and 18 bases lay between the germline ends. CDR3 bases: TGTGCCAGCACCCCCGCCGACCTAGGAGCTAACTATGGCTACACCTTC. Encoded protein: CASTPADLGANYGYTF.

This clonotype occurred many times. V and J are TRBV5-5 and TRBJ2-6; perhaps TRBD1 as D (6 bases). Deletions cut 0 bases from V and 2 bases from J, with 15 bases between. Per the germline V gene, CDR1 is SGHKS and CDR2 is YYEKEE (reference sequence). CDR3 length: 18 amino acids. The CDR3 sequence: CASSLGQGTVTGANVLTF. CDR3 DNA: TGTGCCAGCAGCTTGGGTCAGGGGACGGTAACTGGGGCCAACGTCCTGACTTTC.

This clonotype was counted ten times or more. The chain combines TRBV12-3 or TRBV12-4 with TRBJ1-2, with 9 bases that match TRBD1. CDR3 length equals 16 residues. The J segment lost 4 bases and the V segment lost 6 bases, leaving 12 bases of the junction unmatched. The CDR3 sequence is CASSRSTEDRGYGYTF. CDR3 DNA sequence: TGTGCCAGCAGCCGCTCGACAGAGGACAGGGGCTATGGCTACACCTTC.

This clonotype occurred many times. V is TRBV29-1 and J is TRBJ2-7, with a weak D call TRBD1 (6 bases). The CDR3 sequence is 11 residues long. Trimming removed 7 bases at V and 5 bases at J, with 12 bases between. CDR1 is SQVTM, CDR2 ANQGSEA, per germline. CDR3 protein: CSAVTGNEQYF. CDR3 DNA: TGCAGCGCCGTTACAGGGAACGAGCAGTACTTC.

With respect to this clonotype: Compared with germline, one end of the junction differs, possibly owing to a read error. The CDR3 here is CVSSLVGGRTDTQYF. The CDR3 nucleotides are TGTGTCAGCAGCTTAGTTGGGGGCCGCACAGATACGCAGTATTTT. The chain employs TRBV7-2 and TRBJ2-3, with D possibly being TRBD1 (6 bases). The CDR3 covers 15 residues. CDR1 SGHTA and CDR2 FQGNSA come from the germline V gene.

This chain connects TRBV29-1 to TRBJ1-2; 7 bases agree with TRBD1. Trimming cost V 6 bases and J 5 bases; bases outside gene matches: 6. CDR3 size: 12 residues. In germline, CDR1 is SQVTM, CDR2 ANQGSEA. DNA of the CDR3: TGCAGCGTAGAGGGACAGCAATATGGCTACACCTTC. Amino acids: CSVEGQQYGYTF.

This clonotype appeared many times. The DNA of the CDR3 is TGTGCCAGCAGTTTATCATCCTTTGCGGGACTAGCCCCAGATACGCAGTATTTT. Translation: CASSLSSFAGLAPDTQYF. V and J are TRBV27 and TRBJ2-3; TRBD2 matches 9 bases. The V and J ends lost 0 bases and 4 bases, in that order; junction bases with no gene match: 11. From germline, CDR1 is MNHEY and CDR2 SMNVEV (reference sequence). This CDR3 has 18 residues.

A few counts support this clonotype. This chain links TRBV3-1 with TRBJ2-2; possible D gene TRBD2, 6 bases. The germline V and J ends were trimmed by 6 bases and 1 base, with 12 bases remaining between them. CDR1 is LGHDT and CDR2 is YNNKEL in the germline V gene (reference sequence). The CDR3 loop spans 15 amino acids. The CDR3 region is CASSSWTMNTGELFF. CDR3 bases: TGTGCCAGCAGTTCTTGGACTATGAACACCGGGGAGCTGTTTTTT.

This clonotype was observed many times. The chain is built from TRBV28 and TRBJ2-6; D gene uncertain. CDR3 length: 15 amino acids. Germline CDR1 is MDHEN and CDR2 is SYDVKM. The germline V and J ends were trimmed by 5 bases and 3 bases, with 11 bases remaining between them. This chain's CDR3 is CASSHLQSGANVLTF. CDR3 nucleotides: TGTGCCAGCAGTCACCTCCAGAGTGGGGCCAACGTCCTGACTTTC.

This clonotype came up many times. This chain links TRBV12-3 or TRBV12-4 with TRBJ2-7; no clear D. The CDR3 has 13 amino acids. V was trimmed by 7 bases and J by 0 bases, leaving 10 bases between them. Here the CDR3 DNA reads TGTGCCAGCACGACTGGTAGCTCCTACGAGCAGTACTTC. Its protein product is CASTTGSSYEQYF.

This clonotype was detected many times. The chain employs TRBV10-3 and TRBJ2-7; D call uncertain. The V end lost 4 bases, the J end lost 4 bases, and 8 bases lay between the germline ends. This CDR3 contains 12 residues. In germline, CDR1 is ENHRY, CDR2 SYGVKD. CDR3 sequence: CAISAPDYEQYF. CDR3 in DNA: TGTGCCATCAGTGCCCCGGATTACGAGCAGTACTTC.

This clonotype was detected ten times or more. The chain couples TRBV7-9 to TRBJ2-7; no definite D call. This CDR3 has 15 amino acids. Trimming took off 1 base at V and 4 bases at J, with 14 bases between the two ends. Germline CDR1 is SEHNR and CDR2 is FQNEAQ (reference sequence). The CDR3 DNA sequence: TGTGCCAGCAGCTTAGATGAAGCAGAAGCTTACGAGCAGTACTTC. Translation: CASSLDEAEAYEQYF.

This clonotype was recorded a few times. The chain has TRBV20-1 and TRBJ2-2; possibly TRBD1 or TRBD2 for D (5 bases each). Germline V gene lookup returns CDR1 DFQATT and CDR2 SNEGSKA (reference sequence). V lost 1 base and J lost 6, with 15 bases in between. The CDR3 runs to 15 residues. CDR3 region: CSARVIGVGAGELFF. CDR3 bases: TGCAGTGCTAGAGTAATCGGGGTGGGGGCCGGGGAGCTGTTTTTT.

This clonotype was observed at least ten times. V gene TRBV27 combines with J gene TRBJ2-7, with D possibly called TRBD1 or TRBD2 (5 bases each). Germline CDR1 MNHEY, CDR2 SMNVEV (reference sequence). V lost 1 base, J lost 5 bases, and 12 bases lay in between. CDR3 length: 14 amino acids. The CDR3 DNA sequence: TGTGCCAGCAGTTTATACAGGACTGCTGACGAGCAGTACTTC. This codes for CASSLYRTADEQYF.

This clonotype showed up many times. The chain employs TRBV24-1 and TRBJ2-2; 8 nucleotides agree with TRBD1. V was clipped by 5 bases and J by 4 bases; unmatched bases: 8. The V gene's germline CDR1 is KGHDR and CDR2 SFDVKD. CDR3 length equals 16 residues. The CDR3 sequence: CATSGTGSRGTGELFF. In nucleotides, the CDR3 is TGTGCCACCAGTGGGACAGGGAGCCGGGGCACCGGGGAGCTGTTTTTT.

This clonotype is medium-sized. The chain uses TRBV5-6 and TRBJ1-5; tentative D call: TRBD1 (5 bases). V lost 0 bases and J lost 3, with 10 bases in between. The CDR3 is made up of 15 amino acids. Looked up from germline, CDR1 is SGHDT and CDR2 is YYEEEE. The CDR3 reads CASSLAGGFNQPQHF. DNA for the CDR3: TGTGCCAGCAGCTTGGCCGGGGGTTTCAATCAGCCCCAGCATTTT.

This clonotype appeared many times. This chain uses TRBV12-3 or TRBV12-4 with TRBJ2-7; D remains unclear. The V end lost 3 bases, the J end lost 0 bases, and 9 bases lay between the germline ends. This CDR3 has 14 residues. The CDR3 nucleotides read TGTGCCAGCAGTTTGGGGTTTGGCTCCTACGAGCAGTACTTC. Its protein product is CASSLGFGSYEQYF.